The rows below give T cell receptor beta chains drawn from one sample of a study of tumor-infiltrating lymphocytes in primary liver carcinoma. TCRdb fed the multiplex PCR reads into MiXCR, producing one record per CDR3 protein. The sample has approximately 190,000 distinct CDR3 sequences; 85% are singletons. The sample comprised tumor tissue from primary liver carcinoma. These receptors were collected from a man aged 35 to 55 with primary liver carcinoma and hepatitis B virus infection. CDR3s include the opening cysteine and the closing phenylalanine or tryptophan. The order of the fields is V gene, clone size, D gene, J gene, CDR3 protein, CDR3 DNA. The D gene is left open where the match is weak. Size tells how often a clone was seen (once, few, many) or the class of an expanded clone, and some rows leave it out.

v_gene: TRBV5-5
abundance: .
d_gene: .
j_gene: TRBJ1-3
CDR3aa: CASSGRTDLFSGNTIYF
CDR3nt: TGTGCCAGCAGCGGCAGGACGGATCTCTTTTCTGGAAACACCATATATTTT

v_gene: TRBV5-1
abundance: .
d_gene: .
j_gene: TRBJ2-7
CDR3aa: CASSLESSAIAYKQYF
CDR3nt: TGCGCCAGCAGCTTAGAATCTAGCGCGATCGCCTACAAGCAGTACTTC

v_gene: TRBV4-1
abundance: .
d_gene: .
j_gene: TRBJ2-1
CDR3aa: CASSQDPTGRCNEQFF
CDR3nt: TGCGCCAGCAGCCAAGATCCCACAGGGCGATGTAATGAGCAGTTCTTC

v_gene: TRBV4-2
abundance: .
d_gene: .
j_gene: TRBJ2-7
CDR3aa: CASGQDRDKEEQYF
CDR3nt: TGTGCCAGCGGCCAAGATAGGGACAAGGAGGAGCAGTACTTC

v_gene: TRBV14
abundance: .
d_gene: TRBD2
j_gene: TRBJ2-1
CDR3aa: CASSALAVWVNNEHFF
CDR3nt: TGTGCCAGCAGTGCCCTAGCGGTATGGGTAAACAATGAGCACTTCTTC

v_gene: TRBV28
abundance: .
d_gene: .
j_gene: TRBJ1-5
CDR3aa: CASSPLGLSNQPQHF
CDR3nt: TGTGCCAGCAGTCCCCTAGGACTTAGTAATCAGCCCCAGCATTTT

v_gene: TRBV6-6
abundance: once
d_gene: .
j_gene: TRBJ2-1
CDR3aa: CANSYSNPVHNEQFF
CDR3nt: TGTGCCAACAGTTACTCGAATCCGGTCCACAATGAGCAGTTCTTC

v_gene: TRBV4-2
abundance: .
d_gene: TRBD1
j_gene: TRBJ2-5
CDR3aa: CASSQNGTGGQETQYF
CDR3nt: TGTGCCAGCAGTCAAAACGGAACAGGGGGCCAAGAGACCCAGTACTTC

v_gene: TRBV2
abundance: .
d_gene: .
j_gene: TRBJ2-5
CDR3aa: CASREAETQYF
CDR3nt: TGTGCCAGCAGGGAGGCAGAGACCCAGTACTTC

v_gene: TRBV6-6
abundance: once
d_gene: .
j_gene: TRBJ1-1
CDR3aa: CASSYPHPSSAFF
CDR3nt: TGTGCCAGCAGTTACCCACACCCTTCCTCGGCTTTCTTT

v_gene: TRBV30
abundance: .
d_gene: .
j_gene: TRBJ1-5
CDR3aa: CAWSVKGNHPQHF
CDR3nt: TGTGCCTGGAGTGTTAAGGGCAATCACCCCCAACATTTT

v_gene: TRBV6-6
abundance: .
d_gene: .
j_gene: TRBJ1-1
CDR3aa: CANSYRLVCMNTEAFF
CDR3nt: TGTGCCAACAGTTACAGGCTCGTCTGCATGAACACTGAAGCTTTCTTT

v_gene: TRBV7-8
abundance: .
d_gene: .
j_gene: TRBJ2-4
CDR3aa: CAILGSKGDKNIQYF
CDR3nt: TGTGCCATTTTGGGTTCAAAGGGAGACAAAAACATTCAGTACTTC

v_gene: TRBV5-1
abundance: once
d_gene: .
j_gene: TRBJ2-1
CDR3aa: CASNLTSGTYNEQFF
CDR3nt: TGTGCCAGCAACCTGACTAGTGGGACTTACAATGAGCAGTTTTTC

v_gene: TRBV29-1
abundance: .
d_gene: .
j_gene: TRBJ2-7
CDR3aa: CSVVQGEAYEQYF
CDR3nt: TGCAGTGTTGTTCAGGGTGAGGCCTACGAGCAGTACTTC

v_gene: TRBV29-1
abundance: .
d_gene: TRBD1
j_gene: TRBJ2-3
CDR3aa: CSVSRTGVSDTQCF
CDR3nt: TGCAGCGTTTCCAGGACAGGGGTGTCAGATACGCAGTGTTTT

v_gene: TRBV29-1
abundance: .
d_gene: TRBD2
j_gene: TRBJ2-5
CDR3aa: CNVRTGGSRAETQYF
CDR3nt: TGCAACGTTCGGACTGGCGGGAGTAGGGCAGAGACCCAATACTTC

v_gene: TRBV20-1
abundance: .
d_gene: .
j_gene: TRBJ2-1
CDR3aa: CSVYGMGSEQFF
CDR3nt: TGCAGTGTATATGGGATGGGAAGTGAGCAGTTCTTC

v_gene: TRBV29-1
abundance: .
d_gene: TRBD1
j_gene: TRBJ1-5
CDR3aa: CSTETGTDTQHF
CDR3nt: TGCAGCACCGAAACAGGGACAGACACGCAGCATTTT

v_gene: TRBV29-1
abundance: .
d_gene: .
j_gene: TRBJ2-4
CDR3aa: CSVEDVRAAKNIQYF
CDR3nt: TGTAGCGTTGAAGATGTCAGGGCGGCCAAAAACATTCAGTACTTC

v_gene: TRBV5-1
abundance: .
d_gene: TRBD2
j_gene: TRBJ2-1
CDR3aa: CASSVNGTSGGNEQCF
CDR3nt: TGCGCCAGCAGCGTTAATGGGACTAGCGGCGGGAATGAGCAGTGCTTC

v_gene: TRBV6-2/TRBV6-3
abundance: .
d_gene: .
j_gene: TRBJ2-7
CDR3aa: CASSIGRSRSSDEQYF
CDR3nt: TGTGCCAGCAGTATTGGGCGGAGCCGCAGCTCCGACGAGCAGTACTTC

v_gene: TRBV11-3
abundance: .
d_gene: TRBD2
j_gene: TRBJ2-1
CDR3aa: CASSLAKRGGYNGQLF
CDR3nt: TGCGCCAGCAGCTTAGCGAAGCGGGGGGGCTACAATGGGCAGCTCTTC

v_gene: TRBV30
abundance: .
d_gene: .
j_gene: TRBJ1-5
CDR3aa: CAWIVSLGNQPQHF
CDR3nt: TGTGCCTGGATTGTATCTTTGGGCAATCAGCCCCAGCATTTT

v_gene: TRBV11-1
abundance: .
d_gene: .
j_gene: TRBJ2-3
CDR3aa: CASSSWGNYVGARTHTQYF
CDR3nt: TGTGCCAGCAGCTCTTGGGGAAACTATGTTGGAGCCCGCACACATACGCAGTATTTT

v_gene: TRBV29-1
abundance: large
d_gene: .
j_gene: TRBJ2-3
CDR3aa: CSVEGGAGITDTQYF
CDR3nt: TGCAGCGTTGAGGGCGGGGCCGGCATCACAGATACGCAGTATTTT

v_gene: TRBV11-2
abundance: .
d_gene: .
j_gene: TRBJ1-6
CDR3aa: CASSFAASAVNSPLHF
CDR3nt: TGTGCCAGCAGCTTCGCCGCCAGTGCAGTGAATTCACCCCTCCACTTT

v_gene: TRBV30
abundance: once
d_gene: .
j_gene: TRBJ2-5
CDR3aa: CVLNTRGAETQYF
CDR3nt: TGTGTCTTAAACACAAGGGGGGCAGAGACCCAGTACTTC